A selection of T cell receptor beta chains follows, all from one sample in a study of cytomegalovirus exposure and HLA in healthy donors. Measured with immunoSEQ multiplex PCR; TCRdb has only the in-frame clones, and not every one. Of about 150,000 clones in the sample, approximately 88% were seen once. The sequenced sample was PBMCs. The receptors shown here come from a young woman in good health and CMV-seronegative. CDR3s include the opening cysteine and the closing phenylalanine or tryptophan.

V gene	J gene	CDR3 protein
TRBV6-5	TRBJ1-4	CASSYSSQGSGGKLFF
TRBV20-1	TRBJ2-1	CSTPSGNEQFF
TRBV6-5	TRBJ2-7	CASSYKPRGRGEQYF
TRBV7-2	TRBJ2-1	CASSLLISNEQFF
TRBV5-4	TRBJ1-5	CASSPDQGQPQHF
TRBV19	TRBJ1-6	CASAGQGHSPLHF
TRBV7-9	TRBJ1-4	CASSRDRGHEKLFF
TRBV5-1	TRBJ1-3	CASSLESAGNSISGNTIYF
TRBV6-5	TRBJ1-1	CASSYQMNTEAFF
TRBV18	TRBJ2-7	CASSRGTAAVDEQYF
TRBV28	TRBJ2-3	CASSLYRGSITDTQYF
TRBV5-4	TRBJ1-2	CASSLLSGGFGSYGYTF
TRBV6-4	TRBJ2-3	CASSETSGGSDTQYF
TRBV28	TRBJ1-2	CASSLRDGYTF
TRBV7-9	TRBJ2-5	CASSLSGVGSTQYF
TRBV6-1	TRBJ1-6	CASSTTGETSPLHF
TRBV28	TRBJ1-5	CASMGQAPNQPQHF
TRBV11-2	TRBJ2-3	CASTSTGLTQYF
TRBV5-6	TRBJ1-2	CASSPGQGYYGYTF
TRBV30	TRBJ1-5	CAWSVGANQPQHF
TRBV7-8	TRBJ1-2	CASSLGTGAGDGYTF
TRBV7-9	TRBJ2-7	CASSRAGVSYEQYF
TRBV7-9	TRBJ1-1	CASSVGGGTEAFF
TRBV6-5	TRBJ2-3	CASGYRAGAYTDTQYF
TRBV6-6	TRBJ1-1	CASSFPPTGTVTEAFF